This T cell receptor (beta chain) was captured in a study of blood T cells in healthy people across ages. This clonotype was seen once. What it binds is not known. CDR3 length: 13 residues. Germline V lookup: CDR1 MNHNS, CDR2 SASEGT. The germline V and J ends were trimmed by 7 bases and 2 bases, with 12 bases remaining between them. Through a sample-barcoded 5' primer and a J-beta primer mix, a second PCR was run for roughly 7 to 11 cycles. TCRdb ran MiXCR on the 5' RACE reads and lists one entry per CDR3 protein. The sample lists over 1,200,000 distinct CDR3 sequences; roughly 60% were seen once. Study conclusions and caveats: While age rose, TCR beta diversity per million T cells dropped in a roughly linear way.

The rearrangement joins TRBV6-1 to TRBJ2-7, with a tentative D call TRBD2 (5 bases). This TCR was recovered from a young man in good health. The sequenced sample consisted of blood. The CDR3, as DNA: TGTGCCAGCACCACTTCCGGGACCTACGAGCAGTACTTC. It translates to CASTTSGTYEQYF.